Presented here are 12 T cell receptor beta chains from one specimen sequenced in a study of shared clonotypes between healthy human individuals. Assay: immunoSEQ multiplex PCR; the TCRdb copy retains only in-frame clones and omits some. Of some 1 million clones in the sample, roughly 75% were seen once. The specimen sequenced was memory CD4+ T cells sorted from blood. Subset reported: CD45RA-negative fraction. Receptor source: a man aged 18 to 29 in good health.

CDR3 coding DNA: TGTGCCAGCTCCACTGCCCCCCTCTACAATGAGCAGTTCTTC. This codes for CASSTAPLYNEQFF. The chain recombines TRBV6-5 with TRBJ2-1; the D is unclear. Germline assignment: CDR1 MNHEY and CDR2 SVGAGI. The V gene lost 8 bases and the J gene lost 3 bases, with 14 bases spanning the gap. This CDR3 is 14 amino acids long.

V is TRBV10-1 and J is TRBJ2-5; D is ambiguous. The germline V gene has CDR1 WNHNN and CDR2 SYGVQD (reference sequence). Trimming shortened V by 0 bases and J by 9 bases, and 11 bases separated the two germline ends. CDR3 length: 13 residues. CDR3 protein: CASSESGPTAQYF. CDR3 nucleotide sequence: TGCGCCAGCAGTGAGTCAGGGCCCACGGCCCAGTACTTC.

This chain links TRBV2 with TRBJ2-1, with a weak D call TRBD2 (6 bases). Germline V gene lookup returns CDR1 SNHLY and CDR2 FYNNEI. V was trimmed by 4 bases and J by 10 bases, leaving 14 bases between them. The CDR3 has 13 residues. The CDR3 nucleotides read TGTGCCAGCAGTGTACAGACTAGTGCCGAGCAGTTCTTC. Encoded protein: CASSVQTSAEQFF.

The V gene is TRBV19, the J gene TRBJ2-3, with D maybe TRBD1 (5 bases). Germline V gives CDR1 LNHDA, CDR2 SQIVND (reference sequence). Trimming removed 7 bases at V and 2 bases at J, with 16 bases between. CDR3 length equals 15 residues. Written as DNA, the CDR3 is TGTGCCAGTACGCCCCAGGGAACCTTCACAGATACGCAGTATTTT. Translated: CASTPQGTFTDTQYF.

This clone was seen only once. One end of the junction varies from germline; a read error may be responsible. This chain's CDR3 is CASSPSGQGCDF. DNA of the CDR3: TGTGCCAGCAGTCCCTCCGGACAGGGCTGCGACTTC. The chain couples TRBV28 to TRBJ2-7, with TRBD1 identical over 8 bases. There are 12 residues in the CDR3. Germline lookup yields CDR1 MDHEN and CDR2 SYDVKM.

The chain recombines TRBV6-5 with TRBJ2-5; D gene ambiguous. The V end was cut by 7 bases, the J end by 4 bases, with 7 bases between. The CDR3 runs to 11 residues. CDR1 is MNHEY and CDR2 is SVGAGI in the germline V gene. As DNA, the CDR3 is TGTGCCAGCACAGCAGGAGAGACCCAGTACTTC. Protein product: CASTAGETQYF.

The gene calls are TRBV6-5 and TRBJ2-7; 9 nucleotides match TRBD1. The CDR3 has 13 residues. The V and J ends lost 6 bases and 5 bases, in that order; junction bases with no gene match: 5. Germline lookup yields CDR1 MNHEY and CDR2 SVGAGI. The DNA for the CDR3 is TGTGCCAGCAGCCGGGACAGGGTCGACGAGCAGTACTTC. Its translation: CASSRDRVDEQYF.

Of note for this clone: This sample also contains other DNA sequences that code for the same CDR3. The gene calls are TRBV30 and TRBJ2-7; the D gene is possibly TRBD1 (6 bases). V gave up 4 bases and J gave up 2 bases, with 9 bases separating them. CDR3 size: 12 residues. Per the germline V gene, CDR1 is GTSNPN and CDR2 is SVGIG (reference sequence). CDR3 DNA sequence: TGTGCCTGGACGAGGGGGACCTACGAGCAGTACTTC. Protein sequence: CAWTRGTYEQYF.

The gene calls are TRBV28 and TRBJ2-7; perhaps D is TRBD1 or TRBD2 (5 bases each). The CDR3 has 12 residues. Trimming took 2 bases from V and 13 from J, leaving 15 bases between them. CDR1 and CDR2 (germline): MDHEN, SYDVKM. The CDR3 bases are TGTGCCAGCAGTTTACCCAGGGACCTCTTTTACTTC. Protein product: CASSLPRDLFYF.

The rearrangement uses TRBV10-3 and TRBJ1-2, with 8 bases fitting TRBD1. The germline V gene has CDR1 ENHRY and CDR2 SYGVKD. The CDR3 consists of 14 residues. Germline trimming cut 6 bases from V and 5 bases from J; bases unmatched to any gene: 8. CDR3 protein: CAIRLDREEYGYTF. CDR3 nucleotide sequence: TGTGCCATCAGGTTGGACAGGGAAGAATATGGCTACACCTTC.

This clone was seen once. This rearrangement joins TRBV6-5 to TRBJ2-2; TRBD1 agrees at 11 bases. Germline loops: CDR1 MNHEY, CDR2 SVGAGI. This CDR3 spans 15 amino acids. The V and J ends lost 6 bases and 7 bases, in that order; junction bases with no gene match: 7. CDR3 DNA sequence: TGTGCCAGCAGACCCGGGACAGGGGGTTTCGGGGAGCTGTTTTTT. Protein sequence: CASRPGTGGFGELFF.

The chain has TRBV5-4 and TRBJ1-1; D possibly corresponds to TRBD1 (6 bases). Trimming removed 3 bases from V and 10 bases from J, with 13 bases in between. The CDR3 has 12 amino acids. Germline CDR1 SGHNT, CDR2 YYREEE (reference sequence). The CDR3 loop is CASSSQGSPAFF. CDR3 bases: TGTGCCAGCAGCTCGCAGGGGTCCCCAGCTTTCTTT.